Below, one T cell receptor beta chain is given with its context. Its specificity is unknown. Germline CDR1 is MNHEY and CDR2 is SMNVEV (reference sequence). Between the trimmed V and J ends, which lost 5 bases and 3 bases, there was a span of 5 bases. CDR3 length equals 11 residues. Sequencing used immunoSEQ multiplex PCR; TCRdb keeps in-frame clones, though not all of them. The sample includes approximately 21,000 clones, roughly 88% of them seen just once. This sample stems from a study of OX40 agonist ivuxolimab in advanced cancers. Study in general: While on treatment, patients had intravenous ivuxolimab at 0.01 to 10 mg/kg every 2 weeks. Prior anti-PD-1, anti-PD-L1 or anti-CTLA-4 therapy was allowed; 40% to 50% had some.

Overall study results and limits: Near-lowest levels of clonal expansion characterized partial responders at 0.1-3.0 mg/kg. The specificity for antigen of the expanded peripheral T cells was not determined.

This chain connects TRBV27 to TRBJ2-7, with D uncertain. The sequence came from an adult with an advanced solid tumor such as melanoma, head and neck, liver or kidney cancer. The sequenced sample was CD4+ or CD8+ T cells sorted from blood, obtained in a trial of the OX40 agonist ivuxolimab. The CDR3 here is CASSTGYEQYF. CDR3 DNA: TGTGCCAGCAGTACCGGCTACGAGCAGTACTTC.